One sample yielded the 31 T cell receptor beta chains listed below, sequenced in a study of OX40 agonist ivuxolimab in advanced cancers. Some clones are missing from TCRdb's copy, which holds only in-frame ones; the method was immunoSEQ multiplex PCR. The data show approximately 20,000 clones, about 83% seen once. The sample here was CD4+ or CD8+ T cells sorted from blood, taken in a trial of the OX40 agonist ivuxolimab. The receptor set was obtained from an adult with an advanced solid tumor such as melanoma, head and neck, liver or kidney cancer.

The table lists this clone with a count of one. The CDR3 loop reads CASSLLAGAYNEQFF. The CDR3 coding sequence is TGTGCCAGCAGTTTACTAGCGGGGGCCTACAATGAGCAGTTCTTC. J is TRBJ2-1 and V is TRBV27; 10 bases fit TRBD2. The length of the CDR3 is 15 residues. The trim removed 2 bases at V and 2 bases at J, leaving 0 bases unmatched. Per the germline V gene, CDR1 is MNHEY and CDR2 is SMNVEV (reference sequence).

J is TRBJ2-2 and V is TRBV28, with TRBD1 matching over 7 bases. CDR3 size: 17 residues. Trimming took 7 bases from V and 1 from J; bases not matched to a gene: 12. The germline gives CDR1 MDHEN, CDR2 SYDVKM. The CDR3 DNA follows: TGTGCCAGCACGCCCTTACAGGGGTCGTTGAACACCGGGGAGCTGTTTTTT. Its protein product is CASTPLQGSLNTGELFF.

The chain combines TRBV6-1 with TRBJ2-4, with D unclear. Germline values: CDR1 MNHNS, CDR2 SASEGT. The CDR3 runs 11 residues. CDR3 coding DNA: TGTGCGTCAGAAGGTGGAAACATTCAGTACTTC. Its protein product is CASEGGNIQYF.

The chain has TRBV2 and TRBJ2-3, with 12 bases aligning to TRBD2. This CDR3 contains 16 residues. After removal of 2 bases from V and 5 bases from J, the junction contained 5 bases not matched to a gene. Germline V gives CDR1 SNHLY, CDR2 FYNNEI. CDR3 coding DNA: TGTGCCAGCAGTGAATTCGTACTAGCGGGAGGAGATACGCAGTATTTT. Translation gives CASSEFVLAGGDTQYF.

The chain is built from TRBV18 and TRBJ1-5; D remains unclear. With 0 bases removed from V and 4 bases from J, the gap between germline ends came to 7 bases. CDR1 and CDR2 (germline): KGHSH, LQKENI. This CDR3 comprises 14 residues. CDR3: CASSPPYFNQPQHF. CDR3 coding DNA: TGTGCCAGCTCACCACCGTATTTTAATCAGCCCCAGCATTTT.

The rearrangement joins TRBV9 to TRBJ2-5; either TRBD1 or TRBD2 may supply D (5 bases each). From germline, CDR1 is SGDLS and CDR2 YYNGEE. The CDR3 covers 13 residues. Trimming removed 5 bases from V and 7 bases from J, with 15 bases in between. This CDR3 reads CASSPPEGPTQYF. The DNA of the CDR3 is TGTGCCAGCAGTCCCCCTGAGGGGCCGACCCAGTACTTC.

The chain employs TRBV7-8 and TRBJ2-3; D not certain. Trimming cost V 1 base and J 4 bases, with 9 bases left between them. This CDR3 contains 14 residues. Germline CDR1 reads SGHVS; CDR2 reads FQNEAQ. The CDR3 sequence: CASSLVLQADTQYF. CDR3 DNA: TGTGCCAGCAGCTTAGTTTTGCAGGCAGATACGCAGTATTTT.

J is TRBJ2-3 and V is TRBV5-1; D unresolved. Trimming removed 0 bases at V and 6 bases at J, with 5 bases between. The CDR3 is 12 residues long. Looked up from germline, CDR1 is SGHRS and CDR2 is YFSETQ. The DNA of the CDR3 is TGCGCCAGCAGCTTGGCGACGGATACGCAGTATTTT. Encoded protein: CASSLATDTQYF. The complete variable domain, with remaining parts taken from reference TRBV5-1 and TRBJ2-3, reads KAGVTQTPRYLIKTRGQQVTLSCSPISGHRSVSWYQQTPGQGLQFLFEYFSETQRNKGNFPGRFSGRQFSNSRSEMNVSTLELGDSALYLCASSLATDTQYFGPGTRLTVL.

V gene TRBV5-1 combines with J gene TRBJ1-6; D might be TRBD1 (5 bases). V was clipped by 3 bases and J by 0 bases, with 13 bases between them. Germline V gene sequence: CDR1 SGHRS, CDR2 YFSETQ. The CDR3 spans 17 residues. CDR3 region: CASSSTGPNSYNSPLHF. Here the CDR3 DNA reads TGCGCCAGCAGCTCTACAGGACCTAACTCCTATAATTCACCCCTCCACTTT.

This clone was counted a single time. The chain carries TRBV27 and TRBJ2-7; D is uncertain. The CDR3 runs 14 residues. Per germline, CDR1 MNHEY and CDR2 SMNVEV (reference sequence). V was pared by 4 bases and J by 3 bases, with 13 bases between. Here the CDR3 reads CASSYSPTGYEQYF. Here the CDR3 DNA reads TGTGCCAGCAGTTACTCCCCGACGGGCTACGAGCAGTACTTC.

The rearrangement joins TRBV6-1 to TRBJ1-1; D is undetermined. Germline CDR1 is MNHNS and CDR2 is SASEGT. This CDR3 has 13 amino acids. The ends were cut back, 4 bases at V and 0 bases at J, with 6 bases in the middle. The CDR3 DNA is TGTGCCAGCAGTGTAGCGTTGAACACTGAAGCTTTCTTT. Encoded protein: CASSVALNTEAFF.

Within the sample, this clone is medium-sized. The chain employs TRBV5-1 and TRBJ2-7; no definite D call. Germline V gene lookup returns CDR1 SGHRS and CDR2 YFSETQ. The CDR3 totals 11 residues. V lost 5 bases to trimming and J lost 5 bases, with 8 bases between them. The CDR3 loop reads CASSGSNEQYF. In DNA, the CDR3 is TGCGCCAGCAGTGGTTCGAACGAGCAGTACTTC. Full variable domain (missing parts from reference TRBV5-1 and TRBJ2-7): KAGVTQTPRYLIKTRGQQVTLSCSPISGHRSVSWYQQTPGQGLQFLFEYFSETQRNKGNFPGRFSGRQFSNSRSEMNVSTLELGDSALYLCASSGSNEQYFGPGTRLTVT.

The rearrangement joins TRBV7-6 to TRBJ2-2; 10 nucleotides match TRBD1. The V segment lost 4 bases and the J segment 2 bases; nucleotides outside the gene matches: 4. Germline-derived CDR1 and CDR2 are SGHVS and FNYEAQ. The CDR3 spans 16 residues. The DNA for the CDR3 is TGTGCCAGCAGCTCGATGACAGGGGGCAACACCGGGGAGCTGTTTTTT. It translates to CASSSMTGGNTGELFF.

The V and J genes are TRBV7-6 and TRBJ2-7, with TRBD2 as a possible D gene (5 bases). With 2 bases removed from V and 4 bases from J, the gap between germline ends came to 6 bases. The CDR3 consists of 12 residues. Germline V gives CDR1 SGHVS, CDR2 FNYEAQ. The chain's CDR3 is CASSLPGYEQYF. In DNA, the CDR3 is TGTGCCAGCAGCTTACCGGGGTACGAGCAGTACTTC.

The chain carries TRBV28 and TRBJ1-3, with 8 bases matching TRBD1. The junction had 3 bases not matched to a gene; V was cut back by 6 bases and J by 2 bases. Per the germline V gene, CDR1 is MDHEN and CDR2 is SYDVKM. CDR3 length: 14 residues. CDR3 sequence (DNA): TGTGCCAGCAGGATGGACAGGGCTGGAAACACCATATATTTT. Protein product: CASRMDRAGNTIYF.

The genes are TRBV4-1 and TRBJ1-2; D possibly corresponds to TRBD1 (6 bases). V shed 3 bases and J shed 3 bases, with 17 bases lying between them. The CDR3 is made up of 16 amino acids. The germline CDR1 and CDR2 sequences are MGHRA and YSYEKL. The CDR3 sequence is CASSQAGGAPDYGYTF. The CDR3 DNA sequence: TGCGCCAGCAGCCAGGCGGGGGGGGCGCCGGACTATGGCTACACCTTC.

V gene TRBV5-1 combines with J gene TRBJ2-1, with a weak D call TRBD2 (5 bases). Germline V gives CDR1 SGHRS, CDR2 YFSETQ. The CDR3 has 15 residues. Trimming took off 4 bases at V and 0 bases at J, with 11 bases between the two ends. For the CDR3, the DNA is TGCGCCAGCAGCGAAGAGGGTGTCTCCTACAATGAGCAGTTCTTC. Translation: CASSEEGVSYNEQFF.

Comment on this clone: Other DNA sequences of this sample code for an identical CDR3. The CDR3 spells CSARDRGEQFF. The CDR3 region has the DNA TGCAGTGCTAGAGATCGGGGTGAGCAGTTCTTC. The gene calls are TRBV20-1 and TRBJ2-1; tentative D call: TRBD2 (5 bases). Trimming took off 0 bases at V and 9 bases at J, with 6 bases between the two ends. CDR3 length equals 11 residues. The germline V gene encodes CDR1 DFQATT and CDR2 SNEGSKA (reference sequence).

The V gene is TRBV6-5, the J gene TRBJ1-1, with D possibly being TRBD1 (6 bases). The CDR3 loop spans 16 amino acids. With 1 base removed from V and 1 base from J, the gap between germline ends came to 13 bases. Germline CDR1 and CDR2: MNHEY and SVGAGI. CDR3 residues: CASSYFRDTENTEAFF. CDR3 bases: TGTGCCAGCAGTTACTTTAGGGACACCGAGAACACTGAAGCTTTCTTT.

In its sample, this clone is medium-sized. The chain carries TRBV4-1 and TRBJ1-1; TRBD1 might be the D (6 bases). Germline V CDR1 and CDR2: MGHRA, YSYEKL. The CDR3 is 16 amino acids. Trimming stripped 1 base from V and 9 bases from J, with 21 bases between. CDR3 in DNA: TGCGCCAGCAGCCAAGGGCTGGGCAGGGGCGACAACCAAGCTTTCTTT. Protein sequence: CASSQGLGRGDNQAFF.

V gene TRBV7-2 combines with J gene TRBJ2-3, with D uncertain. The CDR3 is made up of 10 amino acids. CDR1 is SGHTA and CDR2 is FQGNSA in the germline V gene. Between the trimmed V and J ends, which lost 5 bases and 5 bases, there was a span of 2 bases. This chain's CDR3 is CASSGDTQYF. CDR3 DNA: TGTGCCAGCAGCGGAGATACGCAGTATTTT.

The V call is TRBV4-2, the J call TRBJ1-1, with D perhaps TRBD1 (5 bases). With 5 bases removed from V and 4 bases from J, the gap between germline ends came to 11 bases. This CDR3 spans 13 amino acids. In germline, CDR1 is LGHNA, CDR2 YNFKEQ. The CDR3 DNA sequence: TGTGCCAGCAGCTTTCGAGGGGCCACTGAAGCTTTCTTT. The encoded protein is CASSFRGATEAFF.

The V gene is TRBV7-6, the J gene TRBJ2-1; 8 nucleotides match TRBD1. Germline V CDR1 and CDR2: SGHVS, FNYEAQ. With V trimmed by 5 bases and J by 4 bases, 22 bases remained unmatched. This CDR3 has 20 amino acids. The CDR3 bases are TGTGCCAGCAGCACGCAGGGGGCGCCTAGTGGTAGTCAGAATTACAATGAGCAGTTCTTC. Translating it yields CASSTQGAPSGSQNYNEQFF.

This chain connects TRBV27 to TRBJ2-7; D is undetermined. This CDR3 contains 13 residues. V gave up 6 bases and J gave up 7 bases, with 16 bases separating them. The germline V gene has CDR1 MNHEY and CDR2 SMNVEV (reference sequence). The CDR3 loop reads CASSRVSWDEQYF. Here the CDR3 DNA reads TGTGCCAGCAGCCGCGTATCCTGGGATGAGCAGTACTTC.

J is TRBJ2-7 and V is TRBV28; D is ambiguous. CDR1 is MDHEN, CDR2 SYDVKM, per germline. This CDR3 is 12 amino acids long. V was shortened by 2 bases and J by 4 bases, with 6 bases between the two germline ends. This CDR3 reads CASSLSPYEQYF. The DNA for the CDR3 is TGTGCCAGCAGTTTAAGCCCATACGAGCAGTACTTC. Together with reference TRBV28 and TRBJ2-7, the CDR3 gives the full variable domain: DVKVTQSSRYLVKRTGEKVFLECVQDMDHENMFWYRQDPGLGLRLIYFSYDVKMKEKGDIPEGYSVSREKKERFSLILESASTNQTSMYLCASSLSPYEQYFGPGTRLTVT.

The chain carries TRBV19 and TRBJ1-5; D is ambiguous. Trimming stripped 3 bases from V and 3 bases from J, with 9 bases between. The length of the CDR3 is 14 residues. Germline values: CDR1 LNHDA, CDR2 SQIVND (reference sequence). CDR3 DNA sequence: TGTGCCAGTAGTATGACACCCTTCAATCAGCCCCAGCATTTT. Translating it yields CASSMTPFNQPQHF. Looking up the rest from reference TRBV19 and TRBJ1-5 gives the full variable domain: DGGITQSPKYLFRKEGQNVTLSCEQNLNHDAMYWYRQDPGQGLRLIYYSQIVNDFQKGDIAEGYSVSREKKESFPLTVTSAQKNPTAFYLCASSMTPFNQPQHFGDGTRLSIL.

J is TRBJ1-2 and V is TRBV6-5; D gene ambiguous. Germline lookup yields CDR1 MNHEY and CDR2 SVGAGI. This CDR3 spans 13 amino acids. Trimming took 10 bases from V and 5 from J, leaving 17 bases between them. The CDR3 region is CATTSGQLYGYTF. CDR3 DNA: TGTGCCACCACCTCGGGCCAGCTGTATGGCTACACCTTC.

CDR3 in DNA: TGTGCCAGCAGGCCCTTAACAGGGATCTCACCCCTCCACTTT. It yields the protein CASRPLTGISPLHF. The chain employs TRBV28 and TRBJ1-6; perhaps TRBD1 as D (6 bases). Germline CDR1 MDHEN, CDR2 SYDVKM. There are 14 residues in the CDR3. Trimming took off 6 bases at V and 10 bases at J, with 16 bases between the two ends.

The chain links TRBV4-1 to TRBJ2-2, with 10 positions matching TRBD1. This CDR3 region has 17 residues. The germline V gene has CDR1 MGHRA and CDR2 YSYEKL. Losses at the gene ends were 2 bases for V and 0 bases for J; bases not matched to a gene: 3. CDR3: CASSQQTGGTNTGELFF. Here the CDR3 DNA reads TGCGCCAGCAGCCAACAGACAGGGGGCACGAACACCGGGGAGCTGTTTTTT.

In its sample, this clone was seen once. The rearrangement joins TRBV7-6 to TRBJ2-7; D perhaps matches TRBD1 (6 bases). Trimming stripped 4 bases from V and 4 bases from J, with 14 bases between. This CDR3 is built from 14 residues. CDR1 SGHVS and CDR2 FNYEAQ come from the germline V gene. For the CDR3, the DNA is TGTGCCAGCAGCTCCTCCGCAGGGGCTTACGAGCAGTACTTC. Translated: CASSSSAGAYEQYF.

The V call is TRBV11-2, the J call TRBJ2-7, with unresolved D. The CDR3 contains 13 residues. CDR1 SGHAT and CDR2 FQNNGV come from the germline V gene. V gave up 8 bases and J gave up 2 bases, with 13 bases separating them. The CDR3 is CASGWASAYEQYF. CDR3 nucleotides: TGTGCCAGCGGTTGGGCCTCTGCCTACGAGCAGTACTTC.